At least ten counts were recorded for the clone carrying this TCR beta chain. Aged 18 to 65, hyperthyroidism patients had been newly diagnosed, with under 2 months' duration. This sample stems from a study of Graves' ophthalmopathy and Graves' hyperthyroidism. Amplified TCR beta CDR3 regions were obtained using RNA transcripts as template. Investigators did first-round RT-PCR with HTBI primers, then second-round multiplex PCR. TCRdb reprocessed the multiplex PCR reads via MiXCR and lists one record per CDR3 protein. The data contain a few hundred thousand distinct CDR3 sequences, about a sixth of them singletons. The sample comprised peripheral blood. This TCR was recovered from an adult woman with stable Graves' hyperthyroidism.

The CDR3 loop reads CASSLPSGSNSEGEQYF. The CDR3 DNA is TGTGCCAGCAGCTTACCTAGCGGGAGTAACTCAGAGGGCGAGCAGTACTTC. The chain joins TRBV11-1 to TRBJ2-7, with TRBD2 matching over 10 bases. V trimming: 2 bases; J trimming: 6 bases; junction bases outside the gene matches: 13. The CDR3 spans 17 residues. Germline CDR1 SGHAT, CDR2 FQDESV (reference sequence).